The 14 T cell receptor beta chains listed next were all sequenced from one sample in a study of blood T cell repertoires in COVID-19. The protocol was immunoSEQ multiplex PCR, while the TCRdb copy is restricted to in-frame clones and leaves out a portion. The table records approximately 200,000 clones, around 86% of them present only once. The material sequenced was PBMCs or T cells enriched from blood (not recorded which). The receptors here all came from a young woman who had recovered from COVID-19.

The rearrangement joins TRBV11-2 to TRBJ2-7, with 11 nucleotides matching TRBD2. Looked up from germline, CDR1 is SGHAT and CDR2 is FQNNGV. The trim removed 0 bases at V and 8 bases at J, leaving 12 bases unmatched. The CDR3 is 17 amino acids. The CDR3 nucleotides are TGTGCCAGCAGCTTAGAAGGTAGCGGGAGGGCCGAGTTTCAGCAGTACTTC. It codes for CASSLEGSGRAEFQQYF.

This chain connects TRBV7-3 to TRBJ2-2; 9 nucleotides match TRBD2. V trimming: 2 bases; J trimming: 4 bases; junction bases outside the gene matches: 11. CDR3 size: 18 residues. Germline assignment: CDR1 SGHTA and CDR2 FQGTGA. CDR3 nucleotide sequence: TGTGCCAGCAGCTTAGCTAGCGGGGCAGACCGCGGCACCGGGGAGCTGTTTTTT. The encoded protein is CASSLASGADRGTGELFF. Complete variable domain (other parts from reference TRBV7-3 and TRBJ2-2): GAGVSQTPSNKVTEKGKYVELRCDPISGHTALYWYRQSLGQGPEFLIYFQGTGAADDSGLPNDRFFAVRPEGSVSTLKIQRTERGDSAVYLCASSLASGADRGTGELFFGEGSRLTVL.

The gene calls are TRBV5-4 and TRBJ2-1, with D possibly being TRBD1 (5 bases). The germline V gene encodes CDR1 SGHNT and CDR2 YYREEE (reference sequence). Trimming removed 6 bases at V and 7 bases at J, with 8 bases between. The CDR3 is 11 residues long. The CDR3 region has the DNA TGTGCCAGCACCCAGGGAAATGAGCAGTTCTTC. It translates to CASTQGNEQFF.

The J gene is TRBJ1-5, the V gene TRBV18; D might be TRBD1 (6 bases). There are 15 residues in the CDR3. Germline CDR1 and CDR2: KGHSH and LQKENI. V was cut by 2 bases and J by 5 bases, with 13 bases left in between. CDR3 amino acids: CASSPSAGDHQPQHF. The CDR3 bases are TGTGCCAGCTCACCAAGCGCAGGGGACCATCAGCCCCAGCATTTT. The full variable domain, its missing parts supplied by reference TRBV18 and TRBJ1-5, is NAGVMQNPRHLVRRRGQEARLRCSPMKGHSHVYWYRQLPEEGLKFMVYLQKENIIDESGMPKERFSAEFPKEGPSILRIQQVVRGDSAAYFCASSPSAGDHQPQHFGDGTRLSIL.

The CDR3 coding sequence is TGTGCCTGGAGACTAGCGGGAGCTGCAGATACGCAGTATTTT. The encoded protein is CAWRLAGAADTQYF. The chain recombines TRBV30 with TRBJ2-3, with TRBD2 matching over 11 bases. The germline V gene has CDR1 GTSNPN and CDR2 SVGIG (reference sequence). The length of the CDR3 is 14 residues. After removal of 3 bases from V and 4 bases from J, the junction contained 3 bases not matched to a gene.

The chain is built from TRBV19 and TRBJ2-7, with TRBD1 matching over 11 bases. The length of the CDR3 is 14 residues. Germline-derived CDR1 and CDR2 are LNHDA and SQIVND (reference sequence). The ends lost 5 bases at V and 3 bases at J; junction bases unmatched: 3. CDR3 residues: CASSPGTGGYEQYF. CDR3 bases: TGTGCCAGTAGTCCTGGGACAGGGGGCTACGAGCAGTACTTC.

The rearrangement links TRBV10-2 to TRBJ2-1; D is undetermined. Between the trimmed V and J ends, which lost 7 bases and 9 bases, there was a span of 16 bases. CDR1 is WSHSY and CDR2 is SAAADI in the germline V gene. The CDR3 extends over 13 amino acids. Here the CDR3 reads CASTVWSGGEQFF. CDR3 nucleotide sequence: TGCGCCAGCACTGTTTGGTCGGGTGGTGAGCAGTTCTTC.

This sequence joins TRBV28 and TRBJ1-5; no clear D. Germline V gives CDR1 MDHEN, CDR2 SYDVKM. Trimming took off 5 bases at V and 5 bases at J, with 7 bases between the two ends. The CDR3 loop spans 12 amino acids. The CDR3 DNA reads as TGTGCCAGCAGTGGGCCGGATCAGCCCCAGCATTTT. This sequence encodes CASSGPDQPQHF.

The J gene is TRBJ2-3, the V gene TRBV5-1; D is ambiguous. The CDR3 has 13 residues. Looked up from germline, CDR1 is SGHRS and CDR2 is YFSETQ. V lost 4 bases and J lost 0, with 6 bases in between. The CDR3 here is CASSPLSTDTQYF. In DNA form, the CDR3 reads TGCGCCAGCAGCCCCCTTAGCACAGATACGCAGTATTTT. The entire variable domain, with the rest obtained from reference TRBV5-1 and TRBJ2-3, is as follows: KAGVTQTPRYLIKTRGQQVTLSCSPISGHRSVSWYQQTPGQGLQFLFEYFSETQRNKGNFPGRFSGRQFSNSRSEMNVSTLELGDSALYLCASSPLSTDTQYFGPGTRLTVL.

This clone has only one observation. This chain's CDR3 is CASSLAGLVHQETQYF. In nucleotides, the CDR3 is TGTGCCAGCAGCTTGGCGGGACTAGTACATCAAGAGACCCAGTACTTC. The genes are TRBV5-4 and TRBJ2-5; 8 nucleotides agree with TRBD2. With V trimmed by 0 bases and J by 2 bases, 6 bases remained unmatched. The CDR3 runs 16 residues. Germline V gene lookup returns CDR1 SGHNT and CDR2 YYREEE (reference sequence).

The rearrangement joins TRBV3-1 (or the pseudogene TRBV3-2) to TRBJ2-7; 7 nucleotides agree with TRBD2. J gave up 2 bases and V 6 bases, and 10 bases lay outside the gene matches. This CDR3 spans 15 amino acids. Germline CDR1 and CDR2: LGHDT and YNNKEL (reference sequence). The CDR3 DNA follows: TGTGCCAGCAGTTCTTCTAGCGGTTCGACCTACGAGCAGTACTTC. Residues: CASSSSSGSTYEQYF.

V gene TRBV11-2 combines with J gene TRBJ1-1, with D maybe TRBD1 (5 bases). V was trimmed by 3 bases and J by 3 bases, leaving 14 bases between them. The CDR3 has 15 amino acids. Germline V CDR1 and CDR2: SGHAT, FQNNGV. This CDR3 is CASSLGGTRDTEAFF. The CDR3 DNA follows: TGTGCCAGCAGCTTGGGAGGGACTAGGGACACTGAAGCTTTCTTT.

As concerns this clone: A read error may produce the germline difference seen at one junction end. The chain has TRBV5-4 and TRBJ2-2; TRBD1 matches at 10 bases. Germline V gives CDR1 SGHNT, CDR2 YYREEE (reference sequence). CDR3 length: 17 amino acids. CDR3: CASTLRQGAIDTGELFF. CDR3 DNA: TGTGCCAGCACCTTGAGACAGGGGGCTATCGACACCGGGGAGCTGTTTTTT.

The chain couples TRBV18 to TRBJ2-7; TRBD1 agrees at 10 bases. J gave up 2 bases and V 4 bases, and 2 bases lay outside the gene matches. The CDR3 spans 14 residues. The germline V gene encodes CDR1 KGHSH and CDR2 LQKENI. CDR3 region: CASSRDRGTYEQYF. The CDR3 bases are TGTGCCAGCTCACGGGACAGGGGAACCTACGAGCAGTACTTC.